This T cell receptor beta chain was sequenced during a study of molecular identifiers for immune sequencing clone quantification. Study-level points and caveats: Even with some 920,000 naive cells present, spiked Jurkat TCR RNA from one cell was reportedly detectable.

This clonotype was found once. As yet, its antigen is unknown. A much larger clonotype is one base distant, so this may be a read error. In preparing bulk TCR libraries, previously described methods and listed TCR primers were used. TCRdb itself ran the PCR reads through MiXCR, one entry per CDR3 protein. In the table there are some 65,000 distinct CDR3 sequences, roughly 18% of which are singletons. CDR3 length: 14 residues. The germline V gene encodes CDR1 MNHEY and CDR2 SMNVEV (reference sequence). Libraries for naive CD8 T cells, which were made from about 20,000 to 1,000,000 sorted cells, drew on 10%, 30% or 50% of the RNA.

The chain links TRBV27 to TRBJ1-5, with D unclear. The clonotype originates from a human donor in good health. Some libraries in this study had Jurkat cell RNA spiked in. Material for sequencing was naive CD8+ T cells from blood, with Jurkat cell RNA spiked in. Stated subset: FACS-sorted CD8+CD4-CCR7+CD45RA+ naive T cells. In DNA, the CDR3 is TGTGCCAGCAGTTTGGCGATCCGGAATCAGCCCCAGAATTTT. Translated: CASSLAIRNQPQNF.